This T cell receptor (beta chain) is from a study of cytomegalovirus exposure and HLA in healthy donors. The PCR ran on 60 Vbeta and 13 Jbeta primers. Assay: immunoSEQ multiplex PCR; the TCRdb copy retains only in-frame clones and omits some. Counted here are 150,000 to 200,000 clones, roughly 88% occurring once; the ten biggest clones make up about a tenth. The CDR3 is 15 amino acids. The V and J ends lost 10 bases and 5 bases respectively, with 22 bases between them. Germline V gene lookup returns CDR1 SEHNR and CDR2 FQNEAQ (reference sequence). This TCR was sampled from a man in his late teens or twenties in good health and CMV-seropositive. The V call is TRBV7-9, the J call TRBJ2-3, with D perhaps TRBD2 (7 bases). Specimen: PBMCs. The CDR3 sequence: CAISPISGGQDTQYF. DNA for the CDR3: TGTGCCATCTCCCCTATTTCGGGGGGCCAAGATACGCAGTATTTT. Complete variable domain (other parts from reference TRBV7-9 and TRBJ2-3): DTGVSQNPRHKITKRGQNVTFRCDPISEHNRLYWYRQTLGQGPEFLTYFQNEAQLEKSRLLSDRFSAERPKGSFSTLEIQRTEQGDSAMYLCAISPISGGQDTQYFGPGTRLTVL.